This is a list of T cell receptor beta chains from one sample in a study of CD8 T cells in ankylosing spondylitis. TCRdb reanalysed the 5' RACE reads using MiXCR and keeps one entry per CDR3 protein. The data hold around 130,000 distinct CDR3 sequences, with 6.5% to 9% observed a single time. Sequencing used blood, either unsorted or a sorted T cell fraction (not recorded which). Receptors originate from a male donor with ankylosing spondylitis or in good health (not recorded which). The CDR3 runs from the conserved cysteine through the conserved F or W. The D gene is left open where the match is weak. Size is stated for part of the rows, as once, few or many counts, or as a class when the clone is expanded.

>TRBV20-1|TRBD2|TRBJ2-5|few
TGCTGTGCTAGTTTTGTCTTCGCGCTAGCGGATCAAGAGACCCAGTACTTC
CCASFVFALADQETQYF
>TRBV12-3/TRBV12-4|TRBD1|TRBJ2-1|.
TGTGCCAGCACCTCCGGGACAGGGTTTCCCAATGAGCAGTTCTTC
CASTSGTGFPNEQFF
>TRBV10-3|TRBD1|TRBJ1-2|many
TGTGCCATCAGGACAGGGGGCTATGGCTACACCTTC
CAIRTGGYGYTF
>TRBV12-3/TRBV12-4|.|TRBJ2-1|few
TGTGCCAGCAGTTTTTGGGGCGGGGTCGATAAGCAGTTCTTC
CASSFWGGVDKQFF
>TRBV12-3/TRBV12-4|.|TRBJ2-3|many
TGTGCCAGCACCCTTAGCGTAGATACGCAGTATTTT
CASTLSVDTQYF
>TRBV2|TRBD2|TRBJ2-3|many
TGTGCCAGCAGTAAACTAGCGTCCGGGACAGATACGCAGTATTTT
CASSKLASGTDTQYF
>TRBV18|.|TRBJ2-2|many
TGTGCCAGCTCACCATTAGCGGTAACGAACACCGGGGAGCTGTTTTTT
CASSPLAVTNTGELFF
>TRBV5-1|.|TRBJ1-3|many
TGCGCCAGCAGCTTGGAGGGCAGCTACAACACCATATATTTT
CASSLEGSYNTIYF
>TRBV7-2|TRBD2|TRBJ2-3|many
TGTGCCAGCAGTTCTGAGCGGGGGAGGGCAGATACGCAGTATTTT
CASSSERGRADTQYF
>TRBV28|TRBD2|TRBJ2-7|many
TGTGCCAGCAGTTCGACGGCTAGCGGGAGGTACGAGCAGTACTTC
CASSSTASGRYEQYF
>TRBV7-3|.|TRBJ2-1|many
TGTGCCAGCACCGCTCAGGTTTCCCGGGGTATGGCCAATGAGCAGTTCTTC
CASTAQVSRGMANEQFF
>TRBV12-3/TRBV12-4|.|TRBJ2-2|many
TGTGCCAGCAGTCCCCGAGAGGGGCAGCACACCGGGGAGCTGTTTTTT
CASSPREGQHTGELFF
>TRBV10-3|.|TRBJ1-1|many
TGTGCCATTAAAAACGATCGGGGGGCTAAGAACACTGAAGCTTTCTTT
CAIKNDRGAKNTEAFF
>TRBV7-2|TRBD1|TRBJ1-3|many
TGTGCCAGCAGCTTAGCGACAGGGCTTGGAAACACCATATATTTT
CASSLATGLGNTIYF
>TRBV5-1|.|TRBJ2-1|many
TGCGCCAGCAGCTTGGAGCCGGGCGTCGAGCAGTTCTTC
CASSLEPGVEQFF